The source of this TCR beta chain is a study of identical twins. This CDR3 has 15 residues. Germline loops: CDR1 SGHRS, CDR2 YFSETQ. Trimming took 4 bases from V and 7 from J; bases not matched to a gene: 4. One entry per CDR3 protein results from TCRdb running MiXCR on the 5' RACE reads. In the table there are 350,000 to 450,000 distinct CDR3 sequences, approximately 17% of which are singletons. Ten or more counts support this clonotype. Antigen specificity is unknown. Notes on the study in general: Among beta out-of-frame sequences, excess sharing between twins appeared weaker. Models underpredicted monozygotic twin sharing of out-of-frame TCR alpha. The abundant beta clonotypes from cord blood had fewer insertions, and memory repertoires had none of this.

Input material: naive T cells sorted from blood. This receptor was taken from a man aged 50-60 years in good health. V is TRBV5-1 and J is TRBJ1-6; TRBD1 matches at 11 bases. The CDR3 here is CASSDRTGGNSPLHF. In nucleotides, the CDR3 is TGCGCCAGCAGCGACCGGACAGGGGGCAATTCACCCCTCCACTTT.